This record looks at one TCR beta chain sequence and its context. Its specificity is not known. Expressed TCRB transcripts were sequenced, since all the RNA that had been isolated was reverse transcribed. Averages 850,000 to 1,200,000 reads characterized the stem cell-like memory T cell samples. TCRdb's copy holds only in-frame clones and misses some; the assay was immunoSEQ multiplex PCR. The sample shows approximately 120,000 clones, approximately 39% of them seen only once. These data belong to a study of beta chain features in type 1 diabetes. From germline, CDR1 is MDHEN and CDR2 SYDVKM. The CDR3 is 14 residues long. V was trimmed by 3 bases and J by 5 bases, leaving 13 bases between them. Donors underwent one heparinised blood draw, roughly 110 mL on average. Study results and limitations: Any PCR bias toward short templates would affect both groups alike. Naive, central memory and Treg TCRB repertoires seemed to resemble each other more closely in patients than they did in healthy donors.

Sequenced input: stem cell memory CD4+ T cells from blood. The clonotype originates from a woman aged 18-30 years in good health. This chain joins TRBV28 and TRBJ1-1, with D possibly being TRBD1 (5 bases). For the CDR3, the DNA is TGTGCCAGCAGTTTCCGGGGGTCGCAAACTGAAGCTTTCTTT. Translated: CASSFRGSQTEAFF.